Below are 26 T cell receptor beta chains sequenced from a single sample in a study of blood T cell repertoires in COVID-19. Here immunoSEQ multiplex PCR was the method, and the copy in TCRdb shows in-frame clones only, minus some. The sample includes 51,000 or so clones, about 90% seen only once; the top ten take 9%. Sequenced material: peripheral blood. The receptor source for this set is a man older than 75 with active or convalescent COVID-19.

The chain has TRBV2 and TRBJ1-2; tentative D call: TRBD1 (5 bases). The germline CDR1 and CDR2 sequences are SNHLY and FYNNEI. The CDR3 length is 13 residues. The ends were cut back, 3 bases at V and 4 bases at J, with 9 bases in the middle. The CDR3 protein is CASSEQQVYGYTF. DNA of the CDR3: TGTGCCAGCAGTGAGCAACAGGTCTATGGCTACACCTTC.

This chain connects TRBV6-5 to TRBJ1-2; D possibly corresponds to TRBD1 (6 bases). The CDR3 is made up of 15 amino acids. V was trimmed by 0 bases and J by 4 bases, leaving 12 bases between them. CDR1 is MNHEY and CDR2 is SVGAGI in the germline V gene. The CDR3: CASSYSPTGSYGYTF. CDR3 in DNA: TGTGCCAGCAGTTACTCGCCGACAGGCAGCTATGGCTACACCTTC.

V gene TRBV12-3 or TRBV12-4 combines with J gene TRBJ1-2, with D possibly TRBD1 on 5 matching bases. The V and J ends lost 3 bases and 5 bases respectively, with 10 bases between them. The CDR3 contains 13 residues. The CDR3 region has the DNA TGTGCCAGCAGTTTCGCCCAGGGATATGGCTACACCTTC. Residues: CASSFAQGYGYTF.

The chain is built from TRBV28 and TRBJ2-6, with 7 bases lining up with TRBD1. The J segment lost 1 base and the V segment lost 5 bases, leaving 23 bases of the junction unmatched. This CDR3 comprises 22 residues. CDR1 and CDR2 from the germline V gene are MDHEN and SYDVKM. CDR3 DNA: TGTGCCAGCAGTCCTTGGGGACAGAGTAAACCCCGCGATAAATCTGGGGCCAACGTCCTGACTTTC. Its protein is CASSPWGQSKPRDKSGANVLTF.

This clone was observed a few times. The chain joins TRBV30 to TRBJ2-7, with 7 bases identical to TRBD1. CDR1 and CDR2 from the germline V gene are GTSNPN and SVGIG (reference sequence). The CDR3 length is 14 residues. J lost 2 bases, V lost 1 base, and 5 bases had no gene match. The CDR3 region is CAWSAGTVAYEQYF. CDR3 DNA sequence: TGTGCCTGGAGTGCGGGGACAGTAGCCTACGAGCAGTACTTC.

The V call is TRBV19, the J call TRBJ1-1, with TRBD1 matching 12 bases. The ends lost 3 bases at V and 3 bases at J; junction bases unmatched: 5. CDR3 length: 16 residues. Germline CDR1 is LNHDA and CDR2 is SQIVND (reference sequence). CDR3 protein: CASSIVRDRGHTEAFF. For the CDR3, the DNA is TGTGCCAGTAGTATCGTAAGGGACAGGGGGCACACTGAAGCTTTCTTT.

The J gene is TRBJ2-7, the V gene TRBV5-4; D remains unclear. CDR3 length equals 13 residues. Looked up from germline, CDR1 is SGHNT and CDR2 is YYREEE (reference sequence). V was shortened by 0 bases and J by 1 base, with 5 bases between the two germline ends. The CDR3: CASSLGQSYEQYF. Here the CDR3 DNA reads TGTGCCAGCAGCTTGGGACAATCCTACGAGCAGTACTTC.

This chain joins TRBV28 and TRBJ2-7; 10 nucleotides line up with TRBD2. After removal of 2 bases from V and 3 bases from J, the junction contained 7 bases not matched to a gene. The CDR3 spans 16 residues. Germline loops: CDR1 MDHEN, CDR2 SYDVKM. The CDR3 sequence: CASSLKVGTSDYEQYF. CDR3 sequence (DNA): TGTGCCAGCAGTTTAAAAGTAGGGACTAGCGACTACGAGCAGTACTTC.

The CDR3 loop reads CATRLDRDTEAFF. The CDR3 DNA reads as TGTGCCACCAGGTTGGACAGGGACACTGAAGCTTTCTTT. The chain carries TRBV15 and TRBJ1-1; 8 bases are a match to TRBD1. The germline CDR1 and CDR2 sequences are LNHNV and YYDKDF (reference sequence). V dropped 6 bases and J dropped 3; count of bases not matched to a gene: 3. This CDR3 is built from 13 residues.

This clone was seen only once. J is TRBJ2-5 and V is TRBV30, with 10 positions matching TRBD2. V was pared by 1 base and J by 4 bases, with 0 bases of the junction left unmatched. In germline, CDR1 is GTSNPN, CDR2 SVGIG (reference sequence). CDR3 length: 13 amino acids. CDR3 region: CAWSGTSGETQYF. CDR3 in DNA: TGTGCCTGGAGTGGGACTAGCGGAGAGACCCAGTACTTC.

This chain links TRBV28 with TRBJ2-1, with TRBD2 identical over 8 bases. Trimming removed 7 bases from V and 5 bases from J; junction bases left unmatched: 10. The germline CDR1 and CDR2 sequences are MDHEN and SYDVKM. The CDR3 runs to 15 residues. CDR3 amino acids: CASIQAGDFNNEQFF. The CDR3 bases are TGTGCCAGCATTCAAGCGGGGGACTTCAACAATGAGCAGTTCTTC.

The chain recombines TRBV9 with TRBJ2-3; 10 positions match TRBD2. CDR3 length equals 17 residues. Trimming removed 3 bases from V and 2 bases from J; junction bases left unmatched: 9. In germline, CDR1 is SGDLS, CDR2 YYNGEE. The DNA of the CDR3 is TGTGCCAGCAGCGCCGTCGGGCTAGCGGGGGACACAGATACGCAGTATTTT. Translation gives CASSAVGLAGDTDTQYF. Based on the CDR3 plus reference TRBV9 and TRBJ2-3, the full variable domain is DSGVTQTPKHLITATGQRVTLRCSPRSGDLSVYWYQQSLDQGLQFLIQYYNGEERAKGNILERFSAQQFPDLHSELNLSSLELGDSALYFCASSAVGLAGDTDTQYFGPGTRLTVL.

The table lists this clone with a count of one. The chain joins TRBV6-4 to TRBJ1-6, with 8 bases lining up with TRBD1. J was trimmed by 10 bases and V by 0 bases; bases with no gene match: 5. The CDR3 sequence is 15 residues long. Germline values: CDR1 MRHNA, CDR2 SNTAGT. The CDR3, as DNA: TGTGCCAGCAGTGACTCTGGACAGGGCGTCTCACCCCTCCACTTT. Translated: CASSDSGQGVSPLHF.

The chain links TRBV21-1 to TRBJ1-5; the table's D call, TRBD1, has no DNA check behind it. TRBV21-1 is a pseudogene locus. This CDR3 spans 17 amino acids. For the CDR3, the DNA is TGTGCCAGCAGCAAAGCTGCGGGACAGGGGCTTTGTCAGCCCCAGCATTTT. Amino acids: CASSKAAGQGLCQPQHF.

V and J are TRBV7-2 and TRBJ2-3, with 9 bases aligning to TRBD2. The junction had 5 bases not matched to a gene; V was cut back by 1 base and J by 3 bases. The CDR3 runs 16 residues. The germline V gene encodes CDR1 SGHTA and CDR2 FQGNSA. CDR3 DNA: TGTGCCAGCAGCTTAGGAGCGGGGGGACTAACAGATACGCAGTATTTT. Amino acid sequence: CASSLGAGGLTDTQYF.

This sequence joins TRBV5-1 and TRBJ1-5, with 7 bases matching TRBD1. The V segment lost 6 bases and the J segment 6 bases; nucleotides outside the gene matches: 6. Looked up from germline, CDR1 is SGHRS and CDR2 is YFSETQ. The CDR3 runs to 13 residues. CDR3 nucleotides: TGCGCCAGCAAGGGGGCGTTCGGTCAGCCCCAGCATTTT. This encodes CASKGAFGQPQHF.

This chain uses TRBV6-2 or TRBV6-3 with TRBJ2-2, with D possibly being TRBD1 (6 bases). V was trimmed by 7 bases and J by 0 bases, leaving 15 bases between them. The CDR3 is made up of 16 amino acids. Germline assignment: CDR1 MNHEY and CDR2 SVGEGT. The CDR3 reads CASTPRGNANTGELFF. The CDR3 DNA reads TGTGCCAGCACCCCGAGGGGGAACGCGAACACCGGGGAGCTGTTTTTT.

The chain uses TRBV19 and TRBJ1-3; D perhaps matches TRBD1 (5 bases). The CDR3 consists of 14 residues. Germline V gene data show CDR1 as LNHDA and CDR2 as SQIVND (reference sequence). V dropped 8 bases and J dropped 0 bases, with 11 bases sitting between them. CDR3 DNA sequence: TGTGCCAGTTCGACAGCACTCTCTGGAAACACCATATATTTT. This translates into CASSTALSGNTIYF.

The rearrangement joins TRBV5-8 to TRBJ1-6; D possibly corresponds to TRBD1 (5 bases). The CDR3 totals 14 residues. The germline V gene has CDR1 SGHTS and CDR2 YDEGEE. V shed 6 bases and J shed 10 bases, with 17 bases lying between them. In DNA form, the CDR3 reads TGTGCCAGCACCAACGAAGGGGTAGGATCACCCCTCCACTTT. Translation: CASTNEGVGSPLHF.

The chain is built from TRBV4-3 and TRBJ2-1, with D maybe TRBD2 (6 bases). The CDR3 runs 16 residues. The germline V gene encodes CDR1 LGHNA and CDR2 YSLEER. Trimming took 4 bases from V and 0 from J, leaving 13 bases between them. The CDR3 nucleotides are TGCGCCAGCAGCCCCCGGGCGGGATTCTCCTACAATGAGCAGTTCTTC. It codes for CASSPRAGFSYNEQFF.

The DNA of the CDR3 is TGTGCCAGCAGTCCTTTAAATTCACCCCTCCACTTT. It specifies CASSPLNSPLHF. The genes are TRBV27 and TRBJ1-6; no reliable D call. Trimming stripped 5 bases from V and 7 bases from J, with 6 bases between. Germline V gene lookup returns CDR1 MNHEY and CDR2 SMNVEV (reference sequence). The CDR3 runs 12 residues.

The chain recombines TRBV30 with TRBJ1-2; the D is unclear. This CDR3 has 13 residues. V shed 0 bases and J shed 4 bases, with 9 bases lying between them. Germline values: CDR1 GTSNPN, CDR2 SVGIG (reference sequence). The CDR3 here is CAWSVRESYGYTF. The CDR3 DNA sequence: TGTGCCTGGAGTGTACGCGAGAGCTATGGCTACACCTTC.

Of note for this clone: Other DNA variants within this sample encode the same CDR3. In nucleotides, the CDR3 is TGTGCCAGCAGTTTTGGACAGGGGTACGAGCAGTACTTC. The encoded protein is CASSFGQGYEQYF. The chain couples TRBV12-3 or TRBV12-4 to TRBJ2-7; 9 nucleotides agree with TRBD1. This CDR3 comprises 13 residues. J was trimmed by 4 bases and V by 3 bases; bases with no gene match: 1.

This chain's CDR3 is CASSLITGPLHF. The DNA for the CDR3 is TGTGCCAGCAGCCTTATCACCGGACCCCTCCACTTT. The gene calls are TRBV27 and TRBJ1-6; D call uncertain. Germline V gene data show CDR1 as MNHEY and CDR2 as SMNVEV (reference sequence). The CDR3 loop spans 12 amino acids. V was shortened by 6 bases and J by 12 bases, with 12 bases between the two germline ends.

V gene TRBV7-2 combines with J gene TRBJ2-5; TRBD2 is a possible D gene (5 bases). Trimming removed 8 bases from V and 5 bases from J, with 15 bases in between. CDR3 size: 13 residues. Germline V gives CDR1 SGHTA, CDR2 FQGNSA. This CDR3 reads CASLTRVGETQYF. The CDR3 nucleotides are TGTGCCAGCCTAACTAGAGTCGGGGAGACCCAGTACTTC.

J is TRBJ1-5 and V is TRBV18; a possible D gene is TRBD1 (6 bases). The CDR3 sequence is 17 residues long. CDR1 and CDR2 (germline): KGHSH, LQKENI. Trimming shortened V by 0 bases and J by 4 bases, and 16 bases separated the two germline ends. The CDR3 is CASSPPNPGTTNQPQHF. The CDR3 DNA is TGTGCCAGCTCACCACCTAATCCCGGGACAACGAATCAGCCCCAGCATTTT.